These 10 T cell receptor beta chains originate from one sample sequenced in a study of cytomegalovirus exposure and HLA in healthy donors. Amplification used 60 Vbeta primers and 13 Jbeta primers. Sequenced by immunoSEQ multiplex PCR; TCRdb stores in-frame clones only, minus some. The sample has roughly 99,000 clones; around three quarters are singletons. Sequencing was performed on PBMCs. Source of these receptors: a male donor in good health and CMV-seropositive.

The chain uses TRBV27 and TRBJ2-2; weak D call: TRBD1 (6 bases). Germline lookup yields CDR1 MNHEY and CDR2 SMNVEV (reference sequence). The V end was cut by 7 bases, the J end by 1 base, with 13 bases between. This CDR3 is built from 15 residues. CDR3 nucleotides: TGTGCCAGCACCACAGGGCTCCTGAACACCGGGGAGCTGTTTTTT. Protein: CASTTGLLNTGELFF.

The chain joins TRBV6-5 to TRBJ1-2; no clear D gene. Trimming took 7 bases from V and 3 from J, leaving 15 bases between them. Germline lookup yields CDR1 MNHEY and CDR2 SVGAGI. The CDR3 is made up of 14 amino acids. The chain's CDR3 is CASTPRGQYYGYTF. Written as DNA, the CDR3 is TGTGCCAGCACCCCTCGAGGGCAGTACTATGGCTACACCTTC.

The chain links TRBV30 to TRBJ1-5; 8 nucleotides line up with TRBD1. CDR1 is GTSNPN and CDR2 is SVGIG in the germline V gene (reference sequence). V lost 2 bases and J lost 2; bases outside the gene matches: 8. This CDR3 contains 16 residues. The CDR3 DNA is TGTGCCTGGAGTACCCGGACAGGGTTCCGCAATCAGCCCCAGCATTTT. This codes for CAWSTRTGFRNQPQHF.

The chain links TRBV5-1 to TRBJ2-7, with 11 bases lining up with TRBD2. Looked up from germline, CDR1 is SGHRS and CDR2 is YFSETQ. CDR3 length: 13 residues. With V trimmed by 7 bases and J by 3 bases, 3 bases remained unmatched. The CDR3 reads CASRLAGNYEQYF. CDR3 nucleotides: TGCGCCAGCCGACTAGCGGGGAACTACGAGCAGTACTTC.

In its sample, this clone was seen a few times. V is TRBV29-1 and J is TRBJ2-2; no clear D gene. Per germline, CDR1 SQVTM and CDR2 ANQGSEA. This CDR3 contains 12 residues. The ends were cut back, 4 bases at V and 1 base at J, with 4 bases in the middle. For the CDR3, the DNA is TGCAGCGTTGTGCGGAACACCGGGGAGCTGTTTTTT. It translates to CSVVRNTGELFF.

The rearrangement uses TRBV30 and TRBJ1-1, with D possibly TRBD1 on 5 matching bases. V was pared by 4 bases and J by 4 bases, with 13 bases between. The CDR3 contains 13 residues. CDR1 is GTSNPN and CDR2 is SVGIG in the germline V gene (reference sequence). The CDR3 DNA is TGTGCCTGGAAGGGACTTCCGGGCACTGAAGCTTTCTTT. Amino acid sequence: CAWKGLPGTEAFF. Full variable domain (outside the CDR3, taken from reference TRBV30 and TRBJ1-1): SQTIHQWPATLVQPVGSPLSLECTVEGTSNPNLYWYRQAAGRGLQLLFYSVGIGQISSEVPQNLSASRPQDRQFILSSKKLLLSDSGFYLCAWKGLPGTEAFFGQGTRLTVV.

With respect to this clone: The sample carries other DNA sequences with the same CDR3. The chain joins TRBV5-1 to TRBJ1-1; weak D call: TRBD1 (5 bases). Germline V gene sequence: CDR1 SGHRS, CDR2 YFSETQ. This CDR3 contains 14 residues. V lost 0 bases and J 2 bases, leaving 8 bases between the germline ends. The CDR3 spells CASSLAGGNTEAFF. CDR3 nucleotides: TGCGCCAGCAGCTTGGCCGGGGGAAACACTGAAGCTTTCTTT.

The rearrangement uses TRBV2 and TRBJ1-1; TRBD1 matches at 8 bases. The V and J ends lost 3 bases and 1 base, in that order; junction bases with no gene match: 13. Germline CDR1 is SNHLY and CDR2 is FYNNEI. The CDR3 consists of 18 residues. The CDR3 reads CASSESSGRGLGNTEAFF. CDR3 in DNA: TGTGCCAGCAGTGAGTCTTCGGGCAGGGGGCTAGGGAACACTGAAGCTTTCTTT.

This clone was found a few times. The chain carries TRBV5-6 and TRBJ1-1; D not resolved. The CDR3 totals 14 residues. Trimming removed 4 bases from V and 0 bases from J, with 10 bases in between. The germline V gene has CDR1 SGHDT and CDR2 YYEEEE. The CDR3, as DNA: TGTGCCAGCAGCAGTACACAGTTGAACACTGAAGCTTTCTTT. This gives the protein CASSSTQLNTEAFF.

This chain connects TRBV18 to TRBJ1-5; unclear D gene. The germline V gene encodes CDR1 KGHSH and CDR2 LQKENI. V was trimmed by 3 bases and J by 7 bases, leaving 10 bases between them. The CDR3 length is 13 residues. The CDR3, as DNA: TGTGCCAGCTCACCGCCGGGCGGGCAGCCCCAGCATTTT. As protein: CASSPPGGQPQHF.